These 29 T cell receptor beta chains came from one sample sequenced in a study of cytomegalovirus exposure and HLA in healthy donors (dated by TCRdb to 2015 to 2018). Libraries were constructed by the immunoSEQ multiplex PCR assay. The multiplex PCR relied on a mix of 60 forward primers for TCR Vbeta segments and 13 reverse primers for TCR Jbeta segments. The immuneACCESS repertoire file appears here via TCRdb, limited to in-frame rearrangements. These files lack a portion of the clones; in checked studies, under half of the deficit traces to unresolved V genes, and the cause of the others is not known. This sample holds 150,000 to 190,000 clones; roughly 75% were observed only once. The ten largest clonotypes hold approximately 1.4% of the sample. The sample was PBMCs. These receptors originate from a man between 18 and 35 years old in good health and CMV-seronegative.

This clone appeared a single time. The genes are TRBV28 and TRBJ2-2; 7 bases fit TRBD1. With 6 bases clipped from V and 1 base from J, the junction kept 8 bases outside the gene matches. The CDR3 is 16 residues long. Germline loops: CDR1 MDHEN, CDR2 SYDVKM. The CDR3 reads CASSLATGVNTGELFF. The CDR3 DNA is TGTGCCAGCAGCCTGGCCACAGGGGTGAACACCGGGGAGCTGTTTTTT.

The rearrangement uses TRBV11-2 and TRBJ2-5; TRBD1 might be the D (6 bases). TRBJ2-7 explains the end of the DNA better; the J call may be wrong. The V gene's germline CDR1 is SGHAT and CDR2 FQNNGV. The CDR3 is 15 residues long. CDR3 sequence: CASSLIMGQTYEQYF. The CDR3 DNA sequence: TGTGCCAGCAGCTTAATTATGGGACAAACCTACGAGCAGTACTTC.

This clone was seen once. V usage is TRBV5-4 and J usage is TRBJ2-3; 12 nucleotides align to TRBD2. The CDR3 runs to 16 residues. Germline V gene data show CDR1 as SGHNT and CDR2 as YYREEE (reference sequence). Trimming took 4 bases from V and 4 from J; bases not matched to a gene: 7. The CDR3 DNA follows: TGTGCCAGCAGCATTATCCTAGCGGGAGGGCCAGATACGCAGTATTTT. Its translation: CASSIILAGGPDTQYF.

V gene TRBV7-7 combines with J gene TRBJ2-5; a weak D match, TRBD2 (7 bases). Germline values: CDR1 SSHAT, CDR2 FNYEAQ (reference sequence). There are 16 residues in the CDR3. The germline V and J ends were trimmed by 1 base and 9 bases, with 21 bases remaining between them. The CDR3 bases are TGTGCCAGCAGCTTAGAAACAACACGGCTAGGGGGGGCCCAGTACTTC. It encodes CASSLETTRLGGAQYF. Supplemented by reference TRBV7-7 and TRBJ2-5, the full variable domain reads GAGVSQSPRYKVTKRGQDVTLRCDPISSHATLYWYQQALGQGPEFLTYFNYEAQPDKSGLPSDRFSAERPEGSISTLTIQRTEQRDSAMYRCASSLETTRLGGAQYFGPGTRLLVL.

J is TRBJ2-1 and V is TRBV10-1; D perhaps matches TRBD1 (6 bases). The germline V and J ends were trimmed by 2 bases and 4 bases, with 18 bases remaining between them. The CDR3 is 17 amino acids. Germline V gene data show CDR1 as WNHNN and CDR2 as SYGVQD (reference sequence). In nucleotides, the CDR3 is TGCGCCAGCAGTGAGCGACTTACAGGGTCGGGGTACAATGAGCAGTTCTTC. Translating gives CASSERLTGSGYNEQFF.

Points on this clone: Other DNA sequences from this sample encode an identical CDR3 as well. This chain uses TRBV6-5 with TRBJ2-1, with D possibly matching TRBD2 (6 bases). V was clipped by 0 bases and J by 1 base, with 7 bases between them. This CDR3 has 15 amino acids. CDR1 and CDR2 from the germline V gene are MNHEY and SVGAGI. The CDR3 sequence: CASSYSGGSYNEQFF. The CDR3 nucleotides read TGTGCCAGCAGTTACTCGGGGGGTTCCTACAATGAGCAGTTCTTC.

The chain has TRBV7-6 and TRBJ2-3, with TRBD1 identical over 8 bases. V was pared by 1 base and J by 4 bases, with 7 bases of the junction left unmatched. Germline loops: CDR1 SGHVS, CDR2 FNYEAQ. The CDR3 extends over 16 amino acids. This chain's CDR3 is CASSLVAAGGADTQYF. CDR3 sequence (DNA): TGTGCCAGCAGCTTAGTGGCGGCAGGGGGCGCAGATACGCAGTATTTT.

The rearrangement joins TRBV15 to TRBJ2-2; 9 positions agree with TRBD1. There are 18 residues in the CDR3. The germline V gene encodes CDR1 LNHNV and CDR2 YYDKDF (reference sequence). After removal of 2 bases from V and 5 bases from J, the junction contained 12 bases not matched to a gene. Here the CDR3 DNA reads TGTGCCACCAGCAGAACACTCCTACAGGGGGCGGAAACCGGGGAGCTGTTTTTT. It yields the protein CATSRTLLQGAETGELFF.

This clone was seen just once. J is TRBJ1-1 and V is TRBV5-1; D may be TRBD1 (5 bases). V was clipped by 0 bases and J by 3 bases, with 9 bases between them. Per germline, CDR1 SGHRS and CDR2 YFSETQ. The CDR3 consists of 14 residues. This chain's CDR3 is CASSLVSGYTEAFF. CDR3 nucleotides: TGCGCCAGCAGCTTGGTATCAGGGTACACTGAAGCTTTCTTT.

The chain uses TRBV4-1 and TRBJ2-5, with 9 bases matching TRBD2. The V and J ends lost 1 base and 2 bases, in that order; junction bases with no gene match: 8. The CDR3 covers 17 residues. Germline V gene data show CDR1 as MGHRA and CDR2 as YSYEKL. The CDR3: CASSQVSLAGTQETQYF. The CDR3 DNA is TGCGCCAGCAGCCAAGTTTCACTAGCGGGTACTCAAGAGACCCAGTACTTC.

The DNA of the CDR3 is TGTGCCAGCAGCCAGGGCTCCTACGAGCAGTACTTC. It codes for CASSQGSYEQYF. The V gene is TRBV6-6, the J gene TRBJ2-7, with D possibly matching TRBD1 (5 bases). Per germline, CDR1 MNHNY and CDR2 SVGAGI (reference sequence). CDR3 size: 12 residues. With 6 bases removed from V and 0 bases from J, the gap between germline ends came to 6 bases.

This clone was detected only once. The chain couples TRBV4-3 to TRBJ1-6; TRBD1 matches 9 bases. The junction had 8 bases not matched to a gene; V was cut back by 0 bases and J by 8 bases. The germline gives CDR1 LGHNA, CDR2 YSLEER. The CDR3 extends over 17 amino acids. The CDR3 sequence is CASSQDWTGARDSPLHF. CDR3 coding DNA: TGCGCCAGCAGCCAAGACTGGACAGGGGCGAGGGATTCACCCCTCCACTTT.

The V call is TRBV18, the J call TRBJ2-7; TRBD1 agrees at 9 bases. Looked up from germline, CDR1 is KGHSH and CDR2 is LQKENI. The V gene end was trimmed by 3 bases and the J gene end by 0 bases; junction bases not matched to a gene: 6. The CDR3 runs 16 residues. The CDR3 nucleotides are TGTGCCAGCTCACCTCAACCGGGACAGGGCTCCTACGAGCAGTACTTC. Protein: CASSPQPGQGSYEQYF.

This rearrangement joins TRBV6-5 to TRBJ1-3, with D unresolved. V lost 8 bases to trimming and J lost 0 bases, with 14 bases between them. Germline V lookup: CDR1 MNHEY, CDR2 SVGAGI. This CDR3 is 15 amino acids long. The CDR3 spells CASRWEAHSGNTIYF. CDR3 nucleotide sequence: TGTGCCAGCCGATGGGAGGCTCACTCTGGAAACACCATATATTTT.

This clone was counted between two and nine times. The genes are TRBV5-4 and TRBJ2-7; a possible D gene is TRBD2 (6 bases). CDR1 and CDR2 (germline): SGHNT, YYREEE (reference sequence). The CDR3 contains 15 residues. Trimming removed 4 bases from V and 7 bases from J, with 21 bases in between. The CDR3 protein is CASSAPPETGGEQYF. CDR3 coding DNA: TGTGCCAGCAGCGCCCCCCCCGAGACCGGGGGTGAGCAGTACTTC.

The CDR3 protein is CASSTTGIYLADYNEQFF. Written as DNA, the CDR3 is TGCGCCAGCAGCACCACCGGTATATACCTAGCGGACTACAATGAGCAGTTCTTC. The V call is TRBV10-2, the J call TRBJ2-1; 7 bases align to TRBD2. After removal of 6 bases from V and 3 bases from J, the junction contained 17 bases not matched to a gene. CDR1 and CDR2 (germline): WSHSY, SAAADI. The CDR3 extends over 18 amino acids.

The chain employs TRBV6-5 and TRBJ2-7, with a weak D call TRBD2 (5 bases). Trimming removed 6 bases from V and 1 base from J, with 13 bases in between. CDR1 is MNHEY, CDR2 SVGAGI, per germline. The CDR3 totals 14 residues. The CDR3: CASSHRLHSYEQYF. The CDR3 coding sequence is TGTGCCAGCAGCCACAGACTACATTCCTACGAGCAGTACTTC.

The J gene is TRBJ2-7, the V gene TRBV15, with D unresolved. Deletions cut 0 bases from V and 4 bases from J, with 7 bases between. Germline CDR1 reads LNHNV; CDR2 reads YYDKDF (reference sequence). CDR3 length equals 13 residues. DNA for the CDR3: TGTGCCACCAGCAGAGATCCCCAGTACGAGCAGTACTTC. Amino acid sequence: CATSRDPQYEQYF.

The rearrangement links TRBV30 to TRBJ2-7, with TRBD2 as a possible D gene (9 bases). Germline loops: CDR1 GTSNPN, CDR2 SVGIG (reference sequence). This CDR3 is built from 18 residues. Trimming pared 0 bases from V and 2 bases from J, leaving 23 bases between. The CDR3 here is CAWSVQGDASGITYEQYF. The CDR3 coding sequence is TGTGCCTGGAGTGTACAGGGGGATGCTAGCGGGATAACCTACGAGCAGTACTTC.

This clone was counted between two and nine times. The V and J genes are TRBV27 and TRBJ2-7, with D hard to call. Germline loops: CDR1 MNHEY, CDR2 SMNVEV (reference sequence). This CDR3 is built from 14 residues. V was shortened by 5 bases and J by 3 bases, with 14 bases between the two germline ends. The CDR3 region is CASSPRRRNYEQYF. Here the CDR3 DNA reads TGTGCCAGCAGTCCCCGAAGGCGGAACTACGAGCAGTACTTC.

This clone was found once. The chain carries TRBV6-5 and TRBJ1-3, with D unclear. The V and J ends lost 0 bases and 0 bases respectively, with 9 bases between them. Germline V gene data show CDR1 as MNHEY and CDR2 as SVGAGI. The CDR3 is made up of 16 amino acids. In DNA form, the CDR3 reads TGTGCCAGCAGTTACTCCAAATACGGCTCTGGAAACACCATATATTTT. It is translated as CASSYSKYGSGNTIYF.

This chain links TRBV7-9 with TRBJ1-4; possibly TRBD1 for D (6 bases). The CDR3 spans 14 residues. Germline V gene data show CDR1 as SEHNR and CDR2 as FQNEAQ (reference sequence). The V gene lost 3 bases and the J gene lost 8 bases, with 13 bases spanning the gap. The CDR3 loop is CASSFRTVEEKLFF. In DNA, the CDR3 is TGTGCCAGCAGCTTTCGGACAGTCGAGGAAAAACTGTTTTTT.

The chain carries TRBV19 and TRBJ2-1; weak D call: TRBD2 (7 bases). Trimming shortened V by 7 bases and J by 9 bases, and 19 bases separated the two germline ends. CDR1 and CDR2 (germline): LNHDA, SQIVND (reference sequence). This CDR3 contains 14 residues. The chain's CDR3 is CASKIGGEGSEQFF. The CDR3 DNA reads as TGTGCCAGTAAAATAGGGGGGGAGGGCTCTGAGCAGTTCTTC.

The V and J genes are TRBV5-4 and TRBJ2-1, with a weak D call TRBD1 (6 bases). Trimming took off 0 bases at V and 0 bases at J, with 16 bases between the two ends. The CDR3 loop spans 18 amino acids. Germline CDR1 is SGHNT and CDR2 is YYREEE (reference sequence). DNA for the CDR3: TGTGCCAGCAGCTTGGGGTACAGGGAGTGGAGCTCCTACAATGAGCAGTTCTTC. Residues: CASSLGYREWSSYNEQFF.

The genes are TRBV9 and TRBJ2-2; 8 nucleotides align to TRBD1. V shed 0 bases, J shed 7 bases, and the junction held 8 bases outside the gene matches. The CDR3 is 16 residues long. Germline V gives CDR1 SGDLS, CDR2 YYNGEE. CDR3 sequence: CASSVEAGGAGGELFF. For the CDR3, the DNA is TGTGCCAGCAGCGTAGAGGCAGGGGGCGCGGGCGGGGAGCTGTTTTTT. The entire variable domain, with the rest obtained from reference TRBV9 and TRBJ2-2, is as follows: DSGVTQTPKHLITATGQRVTLRCSPRSGDLSVYWYQQSLDQGLQFLIQYYNGEERAKGNILERFSAQQFPDLHSELNLSSLELGDSALYFCASSVEAGGAGGELFFGEGSRLTVL.

The chain combines TRBV27 with TRBJ2-7, with 11 nucleotides matching TRBD2. CDR3 size: 14 residues. Germline V gives CDR1 MNHEY, CDR2 SMNVEV (reference sequence). V lost 3 bases to trimming and J lost 6 bases; unmatched junction nucleotides: 4. The CDR3 DNA reads TGTGCCAGCAGTTTCGGGACTAGCGGCGGCGAGCAGTACTTC. Translated: CASSFGTSGGEQYF.

This chain uses TRBV11-2 with TRBJ1-1; TRBD1 might be the D (6 bases). The V end was cut by 4 bases, the J end by 7 bases, with 16 bases between. The CDR3 covers 14 residues. CDR1 and CDR2 (germline): SGHAT, FQNNGV. The CDR3 DNA is TGTGCCAGCAGCTCTTTGGGGGCACCTAGTGAAGCTTTCTTT. Translated: CASSSLGAPSEAFF.

The chain has TRBV6-4 and TRBJ2-2; TRBD1 matches 9 bases. From germline, CDR1 is MRHNA and CDR2 SNTAGT. Trimming took 4 bases from V and 3 from J; bases not matched to a gene: 0. The CDR3 sequence is 14 residues long. The CDR3 loop is CASSGDRDTGELFF. Here the CDR3 DNA reads TGTGCCAGCAGTGGGGACAGGGACACCGGGGAGCTGTTTTTT.

This clone turned up a few times. The rearrangement uses TRBV6-7 and TRBJ2-1, with D maybe TRBD1 (6 bases). TRBV6-7 is an open reading frame, and its role is uncertain. This CDR3 has 18 amino acids. V was trimmed by 0 bases and J by 0 bases, leaving 15 bases between them. The CDR3 DNA reads as TGTGCCAGCAGTTACTCGACCAGGGGCCGCAGCTCCTACAATGAGCAGTTCTTC. Translation gives CASSYSTRGRSSYNEQFF.